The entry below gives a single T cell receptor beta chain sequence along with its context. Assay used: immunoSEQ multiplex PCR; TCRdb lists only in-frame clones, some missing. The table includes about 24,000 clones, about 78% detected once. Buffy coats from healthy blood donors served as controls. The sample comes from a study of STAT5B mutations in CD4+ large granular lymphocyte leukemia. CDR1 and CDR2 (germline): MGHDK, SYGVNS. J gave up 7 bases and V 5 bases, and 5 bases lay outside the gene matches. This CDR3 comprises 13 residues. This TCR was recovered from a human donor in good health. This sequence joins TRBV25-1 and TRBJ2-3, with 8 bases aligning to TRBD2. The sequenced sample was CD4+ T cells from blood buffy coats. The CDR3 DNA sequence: TGTGCCAGCAGTCGGGGGGGGCTGAATACGCAGTATTTT. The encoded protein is CASSRGGLNTQYF.